This TCR beta chain is drawn from a study of cytomegalovirus exposure and HLA in healthy donors. Study results and caveats: Most subjects' HLA-A and HLA-B alleles were reportedly predicted from TCR beta sequences.

The CDR3 spans 15 residues. V shed 6 bases, J shed 4 bases, and the junction held 9 bases outside the gene matches. Germline V lookup: CDR1 SGHDT, CDR2 YYEEEE. Points on this clone: Its antigen is still unknown.

13 Jbeta primers and 60 Vbeta primers were used for the PCR. Measured with immunoSEQ multiplex PCR; TCRdb has only the in-frame clones, and not every one. The sample carries tens of thousands of clones, roughly 65% recorded once. This chain links TRBV5-6 with TRBJ1-2; 10 nucleotides match TRBD1. The material sequenced was PBMCs. This clonotype originated in a male donor in good health and CMV-seropositive. The CDR3 coding sequence is TGTGCCAGCAACCTATTGGGACAGGGGATCTATGGCTACACCTTC. This gives the protein CASNLLGQGIYGYTF. Drawing the rest from reference TRBV5-6 and TRBJ1-2, the complete variable domain is DAGVTQSPTHLIKTRGQQVTLRCSPKSGHDTVSWYQQALGQGPQFIFQYYEEEERQRGNFPDRFSGHQFPNYSSELNVNALLLGDSALYLCASNLLGQGIYGYTFGSGTRLTVV.